These 9 T cell receptor beta chains were all obtained from the same sample, sequenced in a study of vaccination effects on CD4 cells after COVID-19. TCRdb's table, derived via immunoSEQ multiplex PCR, lists solely in-frame clones and lacks some. The table lists tens of thousands of clones, 55% to 85% of them singletons. After expansion with viral peptide pools in the ViraFEST assay, antigen-specific CD4+ T cells were sequenced. Following culture for more than 9 days, CD4+ T cells were isolated. Vaccine recipients had no previous SARS-CoV-2 infection; their nucleocapsid antibodies were negative. What these receptors recognize is not known. The material was CD4+ T cells from PBMCs cultured with HCoV-OC43 spike peptides, obtained before COVID-19 vaccination. Regarding subset: HCoV-OC43 spike overlapping peptide pool stimulation. Receptors originate from a human donor who received a COVID-19 vaccine.

CDR3 amino acids: CASSLDLGGLGGYTF. CDR3 DNA sequence: TGTGCCAGCAGCTTAGATCTTGGAGGACTGGGTGGCTACACCTTC. The chain employs TRBV11-2 and TRBJ1-2, with unresolved D. Germline CDR1 is SGHAT and CDR2 is FQNNGV. V gave up 0 bases and J gave up 7 bases, with 15 bases separating them. CDR3 length: 15 amino acids.

The rearrangement uses TRBV4-2 and TRBJ1-1, with a weak D call TRBD1 (5 bases). Trimming stripped 1 base from V and 5 bases from J, with 11 bases between. Germline V lookup: CDR1 LGHNA, CDR2 YNFKEQ. The CDR3 extends over 14 amino acids. CDR3 region: CASSQVGRETEAFF. DNA for the CDR3: TGTGCCAGCAGCCAAGTGGGGCGAGAGACTGAAGCTTTCTTT.

This chain uses TRBV6-5 with TRBJ2-2; a weak D match, TRBD1 (5 bases). Trimming stripped 7 bases from V and 1 base from J, with 10 bases between. Germline loops: CDR1 MNHEY, CDR2 SVGAGI. The CDR3 totals 14 residues. CDR3 nucleotide sequence: TGTGCCAGCACTATACAGGTGAACACCGGGGAGCTGTTTTTT. Its translation is CASTIQVNTGELFF.

The chain joins TRBV9 to TRBJ2-1, with 8 bases identical to TRBD1. Germline V gene lookup returns CDR1 SGDLS and CDR2 YYNGEE. Unmatched junction bases numbered 8, after V lost 0 bases and J lost 6 bases. The CDR3 runs 16 residues. Here the CDR3 DNA reads TGTGCCAGCAGCGTAGGACCCGGACAGGGTTCCAATGAGCAGTTCTTC. Amino acids: CASSVGPGQGSNEQFF.

This chain uses TRBV3-1 (or the pseudogene TRBV3-2) with TRBJ1-3; TRBD1 might be the D (5 bases). CDR1 is LGHDT and CDR2 is YNNKEL in the germline V gene (reference sequence). The CDR3 consists of 17 residues. V shed 1 base and J shed 0 bases, with 13 bases lying between them. CDR3 DNA sequence: TGTGCCAGCAGCCAAGTGGGGGGGTGGTTCTCTGGAAACACCATATATTTT. Translating gives CASSQVGGWFSGNTIYF.

This CDR3 is CASSSGLPPYEQYF. The CDR3 nucleotides are TGTGCCAGCAGCTCGGGACTTCCTCCCTACGAGCAGTACTTC. The J gene is TRBJ2-7, the V gene TRBV11-1; possible D gene TRBD2, 6 bases. Germline V gene data show CDR1 as SGHAT and CDR2 as FQDESV (reference sequence). V dropped 4 bases and J dropped 2 bases, with 12 bases sitting between them. The CDR3 has 14 amino acids.

The J gene is TRBJ2-1, the V gene TRBV5-4, with unresolved D. Germline CDR1 reads SGHNT; CDR2 reads YYREEE (reference sequence). The CDR3 extends over 13 amino acids. Trimming left V 4 bases short and J 5 bases short, with 10 bases between. The CDR3 sequence: CASSIDTNNEQFF. CDR3 DNA sequence: TGTGCCAGCAGCATAGACACAAACAATGAGCAGTTCTTC.

The chain carries TRBV4-3 and TRBJ2-2, with D possibly TRBD2 on 6 matching bases. Germline V gene lookup returns CDR1 LGHNA and CDR2 YSLEER. Trimming left V 0 bases short and J 9 bases short, with 17 bases between. The length of the CDR3 is 16 residues. This CDR3 is CASSQESMEGSRELFF. In DNA, the CDR3 is TGCGCCAGCAGCCAAGAATCCATGGAGGGTAGCAGGGAGCTGTTTTTT.

V usage is TRBV6-1 and J usage is TRBJ1-2; no definite D call. Germline loops: CDR1 MNHNS, CDR2 SASEGT. V lost 3 bases, J lost 2 bases, and 10 bases lay in between. This CDR3 has 14 residues. CDR3 in DNA: TGTGCCAGCAGTGAGTGGTCTCAAAACTATGGCTACACCTTC. Its protein is CASSEWSQNYGYTF.